This entry concerns a single TCR beta chain. This sample was taken from a study of blood T cell repertoires in COVID-19. Generated by immunoSEQ multiplex PCR, the TCRdb table keeps only in-frame clones and is missing some. The top ten hold more than 9% of the sample, which has 90,000 to 100,000 clones, approximately 84% seen once. The CDR3 sequence is 15 residues long. V lost 6 bases to trimming and J lost 0 bases; unmatched junction nucleotides: 5. CDR1 is SNHLY, CDR2 FYNNEI, per germline. The sequenced sample was peripheral blood. This receptor was identified in a man between 65 and 85 years old with acute or convalescent COVID-19. The V gene is TRBV2, the J gene TRBJ2-3; 8 bases fit TRBD1. This CDR3 reads CASRFRQGSTDTQYF. As DNA, the CDR3 is TGTGCCAGCAGGTTCCGACAGGGGAGCACAGATACGCAGTATTTT.